The rows below give T cell receptor beta chains drawn from one sample of a study of beta chain features in type 1 diabetes. Profiled with immunoSEQ multiplex PCR; TCRdb holds only in-frame clones, not every one. The table has 240,000 or so clones, around 26% seen once. The sequencing input was central memory CD4+ T cells from blood. The receptor set was obtained from a man under 40 in good health. The conserved cysteine and the conserved F or W are not part of the CDR3 here. Size values are once, few and many counts, or a class for expanded clones, and some rows have none.

few	TRBV29-1	TRBJ2-7	SVEVGPYEQY
few	TRBV11-2	TRBJ2-1	ASSILAGGSNEQF
-	TRBV7-9	TRBJ2-7	ASSFSSTYEQY
once	TRBV4-1	TRBJ1-2	ASSQDAGFANYGYT
-	TRBV7-2	TRBJ2-1	ASSLIEGYNEQF
few	TRBV2	TRBJ2-4	ASSEGGPKNIQY
-	TRBV5-1	TRBJ2-5	ASSWGPRGETQY
few	TRBV5-6	TRBJ2-5	ASTKAVQETQY
few	TRBV10-3	TRBJ2-2	AISGGLENTGELF
-	TRBV29-1	TRBJ2-5	SVAPRLEKETQY